These 19 T cell receptor beta chains share one sample of origin, sequenced in a study of blood T cell repertoires in COVID-19. Produced via immunoSEQ multiplex PCR; TCRdb's table is partial and in-frame only. Among approximately 85,000 clones, about 81% were seen once, and the ten largest hold about 13%. Sequenced material: peripheral blood. All receptors come from a human donor in a cohort sampled during active COVID-19.

The chain employs TRBV29-1 and TRBJ1-2, with a tentative D call TRBD1 (5 bases). V was cut by 3 bases and J by 4 bases, with 12 bases left in between. Germline V lookup: CDR1 SQVTM, CDR2 ANQGSEA. The CDR3 loop spans 13 amino acids. The CDR3 coding sequence is TGCAGCGTTGAGGGGGGAATGGGCTATGGCTACACCTTC. Translating it yields CSVEGGMGYGYTF.

The chain links TRBV9 to TRBJ2-7; tentative D call: TRBD1 (5 bases). Trimming left V 3 bases short and J 4 bases short, with 8 bases between. CDR1 and CDR2 (germline): SGDLS, YYNGEE. The CDR3 spans 12 residues. CDR3 DNA: TGTGCCAGCAGCGGGCAGGGATACGAGCAGTACTTC. It codes for CASSGQGYEQYF.

The chain is built from TRBV6-5 and TRBJ1-5; the D gene is possibly TRBD1 (6 bases). Germline CDR1 and CDR2: MNHEY and SVGAGI. V was shortened by 0 bases and J by 7 bases, with 13 bases between the two germline ends. The CDR3 totals 15 residues. CDR3 nucleotide sequence: TGTGCCAGCAGTTACTCGACACAGGGTGGCCAGCCCCAGCATTTT. Translation gives CASSYSTQGGQPQHF.

The rearrangement uses TRBV7-3 and TRBJ2-1; 7 bases are a match to TRBD1. The CDR3 length is 14 residues. Germline lookup yields CDR1 SGHTA and CDR2 FQGTGA. Germline trimming cut 6 bases from V and 5 bases from J; bases unmatched to any gene: 7. The CDR3 nucleotides read TGTGCCAGCAGGAAGGGGGCGGCTCACAATGAGCAGTTCTTC. Translation gives CASRKGAAHNEQFF.

The J gene is TRBJ2-2, the V gene TRBV24-1; a weak D match, TRBD1 (5 bases). Germline V lookup: CDR1 KGHDR, CDR2 SFDVKD. The length of the CDR3 is 13 residues. The ends were cut back, 6 bases at V and 4 bases at J, with 8 bases in the middle. CDR3 sequence (DNA): TGTGCCACCAGTCTAAGGGGCACCGGGGAGCTGTTTTTT. Its protein is CATSLRGTGELFF.

The chain employs TRBV30 and TRBJ1-5, with 8 nucleotides matching TRBD1. This CDR3 contains 14 residues. The V segment lost 0 bases and the J segment 4 bases; nucleotides outside the gene matches: 2. CDR1 GTSNPN and CDR2 SVGIG come from the germline V gene (reference sequence). CDR3 residues: CAWSVTGGNQPQHF. In nucleotides, the CDR3 is TGTGCCTGGAGTGTCACAGGGGGGAATCAGCCCCAGCATTTT.

V and J are TRBV2 and TRBJ2-5; TRBD1 matches at 9 bases. This CDR3 region has 15 residues. CDR1 SNHLY and CDR2 FYNNEI come from the germline V gene. The V gene end was trimmed by 0 bases and the J gene end by 5 bases; junction bases not matched to a gene: 4. The CDR3 DNA reads TGTGCCAGCAGTGAAGCCGGGACAGGGCGGGAGACCCAGTACTTC. Translating it yields CASSEAGTGRETQYF.

The genes are TRBV28 and TRBJ2-6; D not resolved. The CDR3 totals 15 residues. Germline CDR1 reads MDHEN; CDR2 reads SYDVKM. Deletions cut 4 bases from V and 2 bases from J, with 9 bases between. DNA of the CDR3: TGTGCCAGCAGTTCCATAGTCCCTGGGGCCAACGTCCTGACTTTC. Residues: CASSSIVPGANVLTF.

The chain joins TRBV5-1 to TRBJ1-1; tentative D call: TRBD1 (6 bases). Trimming removed 6 bases at V and 2 bases at J, with 17 bases between. CDR1 is SGHRS, CDR2 YFSETQ, per germline. The CDR3 is 15 amino acids. CDR3 bases: TGCGCCAGCACAGCAGGGGACCTTCCAAACACTGAAGCTTTCTTT. This encodes CASTAGDLPNTEAFF. The full variable domain, completed using reference TRBV5-1 and TRBJ1-1, is KAGVTQTPRYLIKTRGQQVTLSCSPISGHRSVSWYQQTPGQGLQFLFEYFSETQRNKGNFPGRFSGRQFSNSRSEMNVSTLELGDSALYLCASTAGDLPNTEAFFGQGTRLTVV.

The chain combines TRBV28 with TRBJ2-1; 9 nucleotides line up with TRBD1. There are 11 residues in the CDR3. Germline-derived CDR1 and CDR2 are MDHEN and SYDVKM. Losses at the gene ends were 6 bases for V and 15 bases for J; bases not matched to a gene: 6. The CDR3 nucleotides read TGTGCCAGCAGCCGGGACAGGGAACCGTTCTTC. Translating gives CASSRDREPFF.

This chain joins TRBV3-1 (or the pseudogene TRBV3-2) and TRBJ2-7; 10 bases map to TRBD2. The J segment lost 0 bases and the V segment lost 2 bases, leaving 4 bases of the junction unmatched. The CDR3 sequence is 16 residues long. Germline assignment: CDR1 LGHDT and CDR2 YNNKEL (reference sequence). CDR3 nucleotide sequence: TGTGCCAGCAGCCAATCTAGCGGGGGATTCTCCTACGAGCAGTACTTC. Translating it yields CASSQSSGGFSYEQYF.

The genes are TRBV5-1 and TRBJ1-1; 7 bases fit TRBD1. The length of the CDR3 is 15 residues. Per germline, CDR1 SGHRS and CDR2 YFSETQ. The junction had 7 bases not matched to a gene; V was cut back by 3 bases and J by 2 bases. CDR3 region: CASSYRDRDNTEAFF. The CDR3 DNA reads TGCGCCAGCAGCTATCGGGACAGAGATAACACTGAAGCTTTCTTT.

This sequence joins TRBV18 and TRBJ2-2; D is perhaps TRBD2 (5 bases). The length of the CDR3 is 15 residues. Germline V lookup: CDR1 KGHSH, CDR2 LQKENI. The V end was cut by 1 base, the J end by 7 bases, with 13 bases between. CDR3 sequence: CASSPRSAGVGELFF. The CDR3 DNA reads TGTGCCAGCTCACCACGAAGCGCCGGGGTCGGGGAGCTGTTTTTT.

The rearrangement joins TRBV24-1 to TRBJ1-1; 7 nucleotides agree with TRBD1. The V gene end was trimmed by 7 bases and the J gene end by 0 bases; junction bases not matched to a gene: 1. Germline V CDR1 and CDR2: KGHDR, SFDVKD. This CDR3 region has 13 residues. CDR3 nucleotides: TGTGCCACCAGGGGACAGCTGAACACTGAAGCTTTCTTT. It specifies CATRGQLNTEAFF.

The chain is built from TRBV30 and TRBJ2-7; TRBD1 aligns across 10 bases. Germline CDR1 and CDR2: GTSNPN and SVGIG (reference sequence). This CDR3 has 14 amino acids. Trimming took 5 bases from V and 3 from J; bases not matched to a gene: 7. CDR3 DNA: TGTGCCTGGGAGGGGACAGGGGAGATCTACGAGCAGTACTTC. Translating gives CAWEGTGEIYEQYF.

This chain links TRBV6-2 or TRBV6-3 with TRBJ2-2, with 10 bases lining up with TRBD2. This CDR3 contains 19 residues. V gave up 4 bases and J gave up 4 bases; unmatched junction bases: 15. Germline V CDR1 and CDR2: MNHEY, SVGEGT. The CDR3 sequence is CASSLPGLAHLDVTGELFF. CDR3 DNA: TGTGCCAGCAGTTTACCGGGACTAGCGCATCTCGACGTCACCGGGGAGCTGTTTTTT.

The chain carries TRBV7-2 and TRBJ2-5, with D perhaps TRBD2 (6 bases). CDR3 length equals 13 residues. CDR1 is SGHTA and CDR2 is FQGNSA in the germline V gene. V was shortened by 3 bases and J by 2 bases, with 7 bases between the two germline ends. CDR3 in amino acids: CASSFGGQETQYF. In DNA, the CDR3 is TGTGCCAGCAGCTTCGGGGGACAAGAGACCCAGTACTTC.

The chain combines TRBV5-1 with TRBJ1-2, with D perhaps TRBD1 (6 bases). Germline V gene sequence: CDR1 SGHRS, CDR2 YFSETQ. V lost 0 bases to trimming and J lost 8 bases, with 14 bases between them. The CDR3 spans 14 residues. The CDR3 loop is CASSLDRGGKGYTF. CDR3 coding DNA: TGCGCCAGCAGCTTGGATAGAGGGGGTAAGGGCTACACCTTC. The variable domain in full, completed from reference TRBV5-1 and TRBJ1-2, reads KAGVTQTPRYLIKTRGQQVTLSCSPISGHRSVSWYQQTPGQGLQFLFEYFSETQRNKGNFPGRFSGRQFSNSRSEMNVSTLELGDSALYLCASSLDRGGKGYTFGSGTRLTVV.

Notes on this clone: An end of the junction does not agree with germline; a read error may underlie this. V and J are TRBV7-7 and TRBJ2-5; 8 bases align to TRBD2. CDR3 length equals 14 residues. Germline CDR1 reads SSHAT; CDR2 reads FNYEAQ (reference sequence). CDR3: CASSLAGPRETQYF. Here the CDR3 DNA reads TGTGCTAGCAGCTTAGCGGGGCCCAGGGAGACCCAGTACTTC.